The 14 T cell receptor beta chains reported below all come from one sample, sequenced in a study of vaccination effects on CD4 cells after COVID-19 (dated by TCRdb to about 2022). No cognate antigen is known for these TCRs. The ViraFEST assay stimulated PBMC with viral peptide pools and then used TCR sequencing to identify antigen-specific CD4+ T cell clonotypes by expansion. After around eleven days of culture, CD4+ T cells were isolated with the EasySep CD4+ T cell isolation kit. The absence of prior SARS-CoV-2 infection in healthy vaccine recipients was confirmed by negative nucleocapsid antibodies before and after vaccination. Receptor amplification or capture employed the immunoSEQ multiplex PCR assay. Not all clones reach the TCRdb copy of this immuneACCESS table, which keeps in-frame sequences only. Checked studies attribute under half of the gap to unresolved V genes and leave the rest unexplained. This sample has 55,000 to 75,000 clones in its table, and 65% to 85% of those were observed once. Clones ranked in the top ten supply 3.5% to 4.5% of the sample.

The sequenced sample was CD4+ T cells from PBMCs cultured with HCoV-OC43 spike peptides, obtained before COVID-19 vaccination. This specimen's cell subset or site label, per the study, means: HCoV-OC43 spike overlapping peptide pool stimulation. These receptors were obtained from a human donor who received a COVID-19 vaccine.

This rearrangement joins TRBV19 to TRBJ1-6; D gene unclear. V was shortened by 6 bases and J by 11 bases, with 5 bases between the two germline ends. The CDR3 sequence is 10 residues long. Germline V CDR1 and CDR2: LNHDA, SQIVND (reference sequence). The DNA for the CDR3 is TGTGCCAGTAGCACTCCACCCCTCCACTTT. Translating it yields CASSTPPLHF. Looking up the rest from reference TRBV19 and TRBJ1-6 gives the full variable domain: DGGITQSPKYLFRKEGQNVTLSCEQNLNHDAMYWYRQDPGQGLRLIYYSQIVNDFQKGDIAEGYSVSREKKESFPLTVTSAQKNPTAFYLCASSTPPLHFGNGTRLTVT.

The CDR3 here is CASSLTARAVTEAFF. The CDR3 DNA reads TGTGCCAGCAGCTTAACGGCCAGGGCAGTAACTGAAGCTTTCTTT. The chain joins TRBV7-8 to TRBJ1-1; tentative D call: TRBD1 (5 bases). This CDR3 is 15 amino acids long. The germline CDR1 and CDR2 sequences are SGHVS and FQNEAQ. The V and J ends lost 2 bases and 5 bases respectively, with 15 bases between them.

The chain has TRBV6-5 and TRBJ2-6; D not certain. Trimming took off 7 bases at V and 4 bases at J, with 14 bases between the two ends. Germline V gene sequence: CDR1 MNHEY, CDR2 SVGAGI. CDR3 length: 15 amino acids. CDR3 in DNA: TGTGCCAGCAACAATGGAGCTTGGGGGGCCAACGTCCTGACTTTC. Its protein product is CASNNGAWGANVLTF.

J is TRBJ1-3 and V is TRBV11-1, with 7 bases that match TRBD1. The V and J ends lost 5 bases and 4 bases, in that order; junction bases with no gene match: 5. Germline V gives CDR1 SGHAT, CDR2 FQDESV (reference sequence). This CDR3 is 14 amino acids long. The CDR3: CASSRGGFGNTIYF. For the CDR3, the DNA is TGTGCCAGCAGCCGAGGGGGCTTCGGAAACACCATATATTTT.

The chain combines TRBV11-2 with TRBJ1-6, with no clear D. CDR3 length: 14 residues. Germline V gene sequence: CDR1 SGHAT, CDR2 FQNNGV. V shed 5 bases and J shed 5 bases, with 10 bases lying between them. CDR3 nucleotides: TGTGCCAGCAGCCAACAGCCCCATAATTCACCCCTCCACTTT. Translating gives CASSQQPHNSPLHF.

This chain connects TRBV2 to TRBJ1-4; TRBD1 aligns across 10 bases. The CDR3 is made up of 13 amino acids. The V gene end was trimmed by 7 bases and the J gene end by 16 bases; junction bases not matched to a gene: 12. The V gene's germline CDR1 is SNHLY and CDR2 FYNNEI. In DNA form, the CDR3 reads TGTGCCAGCAAATCGGGGACAGGGGAGTATCGGTTTTTT. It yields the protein CASKSGTGEYRFF.

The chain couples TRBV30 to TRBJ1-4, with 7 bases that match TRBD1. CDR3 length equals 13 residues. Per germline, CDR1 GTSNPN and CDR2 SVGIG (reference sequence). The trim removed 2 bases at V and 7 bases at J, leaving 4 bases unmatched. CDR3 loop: CAWSRGQGEKLFF. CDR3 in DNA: TGTGCCTGGAGTAGGGGGCAGGGTGAAAAACTGTTTTTT.

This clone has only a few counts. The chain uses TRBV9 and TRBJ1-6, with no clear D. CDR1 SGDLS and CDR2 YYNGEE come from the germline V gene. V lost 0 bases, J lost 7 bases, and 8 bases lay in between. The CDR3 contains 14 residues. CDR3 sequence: CASSVGQANSPLHF. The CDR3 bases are TGTGCCAGCAGCGTAGGACAAGCAAATTCACCCCTCCACTTT.

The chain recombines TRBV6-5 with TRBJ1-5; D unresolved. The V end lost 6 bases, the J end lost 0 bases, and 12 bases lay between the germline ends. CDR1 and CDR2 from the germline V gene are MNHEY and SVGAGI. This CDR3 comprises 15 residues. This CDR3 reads CASRAGRYSNQPQHF. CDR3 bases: TGTGCCAGCAGGGCAGGCCGGTATAGCAATCAGCCCCAGCATTTT.

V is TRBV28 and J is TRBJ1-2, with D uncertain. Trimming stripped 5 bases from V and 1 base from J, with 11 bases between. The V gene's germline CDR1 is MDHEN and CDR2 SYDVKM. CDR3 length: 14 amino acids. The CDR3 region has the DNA TGTGCCAGCAGTACCGGACGGAATAACTATGGCTACACCTTC. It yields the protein CASSTGRNNYGYTF.

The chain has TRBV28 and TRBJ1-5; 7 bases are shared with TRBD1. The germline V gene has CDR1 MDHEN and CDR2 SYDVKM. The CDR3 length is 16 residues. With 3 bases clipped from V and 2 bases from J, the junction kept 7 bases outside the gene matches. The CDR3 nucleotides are TGTGCCAGCAGTTTGCAGGGGGGAGAAGGCAATCAGCCCCAGCATTTT. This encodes CASSLQGGEGNQPQHF.

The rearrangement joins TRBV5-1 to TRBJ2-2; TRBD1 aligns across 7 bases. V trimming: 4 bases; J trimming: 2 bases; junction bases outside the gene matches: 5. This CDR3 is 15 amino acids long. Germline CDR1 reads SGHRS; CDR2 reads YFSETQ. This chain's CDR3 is CASSRGTANTGELFF. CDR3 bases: TGCGCCAGCAGCCGAGGGACAGCAAACACCGGGGAGCTGTTTTTT. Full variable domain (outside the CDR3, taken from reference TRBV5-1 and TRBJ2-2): KAGVTQTPRYLIKTRGQQVTLSCSPISGHRSVSWYQQTPGQGLQFLFEYFSETQRNKGNFPGRFSGRQFSNSRSEMNVSTLELGDSALYLCASSRGTANTGELFFGEGSRLTVL.

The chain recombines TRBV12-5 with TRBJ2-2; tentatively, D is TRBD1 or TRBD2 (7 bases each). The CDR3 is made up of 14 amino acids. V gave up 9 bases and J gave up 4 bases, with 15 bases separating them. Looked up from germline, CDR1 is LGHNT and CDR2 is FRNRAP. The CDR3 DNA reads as TGTGCTAGCAACTCAGGGGGGGGCACCGGGGAGCTGTTTTTT. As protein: CASNSGGGTGELFF. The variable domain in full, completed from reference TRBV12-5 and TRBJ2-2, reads DARVTQTPRHKVTEMGQEVTMRCQPILGHNTVFWYRQTMMQGLELLAYFRNRAPLDDSGMPKDRFSAEMPDATLATLKIQPSEPRDSAVYFCASNSGGGTGELFFGEGSRLTVL.

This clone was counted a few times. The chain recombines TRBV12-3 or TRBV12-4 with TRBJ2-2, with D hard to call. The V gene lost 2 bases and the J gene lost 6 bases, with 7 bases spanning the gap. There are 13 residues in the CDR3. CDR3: CASSLLLAGELFF. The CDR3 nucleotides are TGTGCCAGCAGTTTATTATTGGCCGGGGAGCTGTTTTTT.